Below, 25 T cell receptor beta chains from the same sample are listed, as sequenced in a study of shared clonotypes between healthy human individuals. Assay used: immunoSEQ multiplex PCR; TCRdb lists only in-frame clones, some missing. The sample records some 2.1 million clones, about 95% being singletons. As defined, naive CD8 cells were CD45RO-negative and positively selected for CCR7, with terminally differentiated effector memory CD45RA+ cells excluded. Source material: naive CD8+ T cells sorted from blood. Receptor source: a man aged 18 to 35 in good health.

V gene TRBV19 combines with J gene TRBJ1-2; D unclear. Trimming removed 3 bases at V and 4 bases at J, with 9 bases between. This CDR3 spans 13 amino acids. Germline CDR1 reads LNHDA; CDR2 reads SQIVND (reference sequence). This chain's CDR3 is CASSIRVGYGYTF. CDR3 sequence (DNA): TGTGCCAGTAGTATCCGAGTAGGCTATGGCTACACCTTC. Drawing the rest from reference TRBV19 and TRBJ1-2, the complete variable domain is DGGITQSPKYLFRKEGQNVTLSCEQNLNHDAMYWYRQDPGQGLRLIYYSQIVNDFQKGDIAEGYSVSREKKESFPLTVTSAQKNPTAFYLCASSIRVGYGYTFGSGTRLTVV.

The gene calls are TRBV27 and TRBJ2-2; D uncertain. The ends were cut back, 4 bases at V and 0 bases at J, with 9 bases in the middle. Germline V gene sequence: CDR1 MNHEY, CDR2 SMNVEV (reference sequence). The CDR3 is made up of 15 amino acids. The CDR3 here is CASSSRAANTGELFF. In DNA, the CDR3 is TGTGCCAGCAGTTCTCGAGCCGCGAACACCGGGGAGCTGTTTTTT.

The V gene is TRBV11-2, the J gene TRBJ1-3; D unclear. The CDR3 runs 13 residues. Germline V gives CDR1 SGHAT, CDR2 FQNNGV. V lost 3 bases, J lost 4 bases, and 7 bases lay in between. The CDR3 spells CASSFSPGNTIYF. The CDR3 DNA sequence: TGTGCCAGCAGCTTTTCCCCGGGAAACACCATATATTTT.

This clone was recorded only once. The chain links TRBV4-1 to TRBJ2-7, with TRBD2 identical over 9 bases. The length of the CDR3 is 16 residues. Losses at the gene ends were 0 bases for V and 5 bases for J; bases not matched to a gene: 8. Germline V CDR1 and CDR2: MGHRA, YSYEKL. Here the CDR3 DNA reads TGCGCCAGCAGCCAAGATCTTGGCGGGAGGGCCCACGAGCAGTACTTC. Encoded protein: CASSQDLGGRAHEQYF.

The rearrangement uses TRBV10-2 and TRBJ2-1; 7 bases are a match to TRBD2. The CDR3 runs 16 residues. After removal of 6 bases from V and 0 bases from J, the junction contained 8 bases not matched to a gene. The germline V gene encodes CDR1 WSHSY and CDR2 SAAADI. The CDR3 protein is CASSLSGEISYNEQFF. CDR3 DNA sequence: TGCGCCAGCAGCCTAAGCGGGGAAATCTCCTACAATGAGCAGTTCTTC.

This chain links TRBV6-5 with TRBJ2-3; 9 positions agree with TRBD1. V was pared by 4 bases and J by 5 bases, with 4 bases of the junction left unmatched. Germline V CDR1 and CDR2: MNHEY, SVGAGI. CDR3 length: 14 residues. CDR3 region: CASSFGQGLDTQYF. CDR3 nucleotides: TGTGCCAGCAGTTTCGGACAGGGGCTAGATACGCAGTATTTT.

The chain is built from TRBV14 and TRBJ2-2; unclear D gene. The CDR3 is 12 amino acids. Germline V gives CDR1 SGHDN, CDR2 FVKESK. Deletions cut 10 bases from V and 3 bases from J, with 9 bases between. CDR3 protein: CAIRADTGELFF. As DNA, the CDR3 is TGTGCCATCCGGGCCGACACCGGGGAGCTGTTTTTT.

Concerning this clone: The sample holds other DNA sequences that translate to the same CDR3. The genes are TRBV27 and TRBJ1-1; 7 positions match TRBD1. This CDR3 spans 14 amino acids. Germline CDR1 is MNHEY and CDR2 is SMNVEV (reference sequence). After removal of 4 bases from V and 0 bases from J, the junction contained 2 bases not matched to a gene. In DNA, the CDR3 is TGTGCCAGCAGTTGGACAGGCATGAACACTGAAGCTTTCTTT. It specifies CASSWTGMNTEAFF.

The CDR3 sequence is CASRGAGTASLDTF. Written as DNA, the CDR3 is TGTGCCAGCAGGGGCGCCGGGACAGCAAGCCTTGACACCTTC. This rearrangement joins TRBV2 to TRBJ1-2, with 7 bases aligning to TRBD1. V was clipped by 6 bases and J by 12 bases; unmatched bases: 16. Germline V CDR1 and CDR2: SNHLY, FYNNEI. This CDR3 is built from 14 residues.

The V and J genes are TRBV7-3 and TRBJ2-1; TRBD2 agrees at 11 bases. Germline-derived CDR1 and CDR2 are SGHTA and FQGTGA. The length of the CDR3 is 17 residues. Trimming removed 0 bases from V and 5 bases from J; junction bases left unmatched: 6. CDR3 in DNA: TGTGCCAGCAGCTTAACCGCGGGACTAGCGGAGAACAATGAGCAGTTCTTC. This codes for CASSLTAGLAENNEQFF.

The V and J genes are TRBV7-8 and TRBJ2-2, with 10 bases that match TRBD2. The J segment lost 3 bases and the V segment lost 1 base, leaving 5 bases of the junction unmatched. The CDR3 spans 17 residues. Germline V lookup: CDR1 SGHVS, CDR2 FQNEAQ. The CDR3 reads CASSLGIAGGYTGELFF. CDR3 bases: TGTGCCAGCAGCTTAGGGATAGCGGGAGGATACACCGGGGAGCTGTTTTTT.

The CDR3 reads CASSYSGGTGAKGYTF. The CDR3 nucleotides read TGTGCCAGCAGTTACTCAGGAGGGACGGGGGCTAAGGGCTACACCTTC. This chain links TRBV6-5 with TRBJ1-2; a possible D gene is TRBD1 (6 bases). V shed 0 bases and J shed 8 bases, with 19 bases lying between them. This CDR3 contains 16 residues. Germline-derived CDR1 and CDR2 are MNHEY and SVGAGI.

The rearrangement uses TRBV2 and TRBJ1-5, with D possibly being TRBD1 (5 bases). This CDR3 contains 16 residues. V gave up 7 bases and J gave up 0 bases, with 16 bases separating them. Per the germline V gene, CDR1 is SNHLY and CDR2 is FYNNEI. The CDR3 loop reads CASKQEAVDSNQPQHF. The CDR3 DNA sequence: TGTGCCAGCAAACAGGAGGCAGTAGATAGCAATCAGCCCCAGCATTTT. Filled out from reference TRBV2 and TRBJ1-5, the complete variable domain reads EPEVTQTPSHQVTQMGQEVILRCVPISNHLYFYWYRQILGQKVEFLVSFYNNEISEKSEIFDDQFSVERPDGSNFTLKIRSTKLEDSAMYFCASKQEAVDSNQPQHFGDGTRLSIL.

This rearrangement joins TRBV28 to TRBJ2-7; D possibly corresponds to TRBD1 (6 bases). V gave up 2 bases and J gave up 5 bases, with 13 bases separating them. The CDR3 is 14 residues long. Germline-derived CDR1 and CDR2 are MDHEN and SYDVKM. CDR3 residues: CASSLSGGPDEQYF. The DNA for the CDR3 is TGTGCCAGCAGTTTAAGTGGGGGCCCTGACGAGCAGTACTTC.

This chain links TRBV2 with TRBJ1-2; D remains unclear. Germline V gives CDR1 SNHLY, CDR2 FYNNEI. V was shortened by 6 bases and J by 2 bases, with 4 bases between the two germline ends. This CDR3 comprises 11 residues. CDR3 DNA: TGTGCCAGCAGCCTCAACTATGGCTACACCTTC. Translating it yields CASSLNYGYTF.

This rearrangement joins TRBV13 to TRBJ2-7; 7 bases map to TRBD2. The CDR3 has 15 amino acids. Germline V gene lookup returns CDR1 PRHDT and CDR2 FYEKMQ (reference sequence). With 3 bases clipped from V and 2 bases from J, the junction kept 7 bases outside the gene matches. The CDR3 coding sequence is TGTGCCAGCAGCTTTCGTGGGCTAGCGGCCTACGAGCAGTACTTC. Translating gives CASSFRGLAAYEQYF.

The chain recombines TRBV6-5 with TRBJ2-7, with a possible D match to TRBD2 (6 bases). Germline V gene data show CDR1 as MNHEY and CDR2 as SVGAGI. This CDR3 is built from 13 residues. V was shortened by 2 bases and J by 6 bases, with 11 bases between the two germline ends. The CDR3, as DNA: TGTGCCAGCAGTTACGGAGGGGACTCCGAGCAGTACTTC. Translating it yields CASSYGGDSEQYF.

The rearrangement links TRBV12-5 to TRBJ2-7; TRBD1 agrees at 11 bases. The ends lost 6 bases at V and 6 bases at J; junction bases unmatched: 10. This CDR3 is 15 amino acids long. The germline V gene has CDR1 LGHNT and CDR2 FRNRAP. CDR3 residues: CASGPGQGVFFEQYF. The CDR3 DNA reads TGTGCTAGTGGACCGGGACAGGGGGTATTCTTCGAGCAGTACTTC.

On this clone: Different DNA sequences within this sample yield the same CDR3. This sequence joins TRBV7-9 and TRBJ2-7; no clear D gene. Trimming took 5 bases from V and 1 from J, leaving 9 bases between them. The CDR3 is 13 residues long. Germline lookup yields CDR1 SEHNR and CDR2 FQNEAQ (reference sequence). The CDR3, as DNA: TGTGCCAGCAGCCCTTCAGAGTCCTACGAGCAGTACTTC. Translating it yields CASSPSESYEQYF. Variable domain in full (rest from reference TRBV7-9 and TRBJ2-7): DTGVSQNPRHKITKRGQNVTFRCDPISEHNRLYWYRQTLGQGPEFLTYFQNEAQLEKSRLLSDRFSAERPKGSFSTLEIQRTEQGDSAMYLCASSPSESYEQYFGPGTRLTVT.

This chain connects TRBV27 to TRBJ2-1; D tentatively fits TRBD1 or TRBD2 (6 bases each). Germline assignment: CDR1 MNHEY and CDR2 SMNVEV (reference sequence). Trimming removed 3 bases from V and 3 bases from J, with 12 bases in between. This CDR3 has 15 amino acids. The CDR3 DNA reads TGTGCCAGCAGTTTGCGGCGGGACATCTACAATGAGCAGTTCTTC. This gives the protein CASSLRRDIYNEQFF.

The chain has TRBV5-1 and TRBJ1-1, with D perhaps TRBD1 (5 bases). CDR1 is SGHRS, CDR2 YFSETQ, per germline. Trimming took off 3 bases at V and 1 base at J, with 13 bases between the two ends. This CDR3 comprises 15 residues. In DNA form, the CDR3 reads TGCGCCAGCAGCTCCTGGGGGGGACGGAACACTGAAGCTTTCTTT. Residues: CASSSWGGRNTEAFF.

The chain links TRBV7-2 to TRBJ1-4; D is perhaps TRBD1 (6 bases). Germline V gene lookup returns CDR1 SGHTA and CDR2 FQGNSA. V was clipped by 5 bases and J by 8 bases, with 15 bases between them. The CDR3 consists of 14 residues. The CDR3 DNA sequence: TGTGCCAGCAGCAACTCCGGGACAACGGAAAAACTGTTTTTT. The encoded protein is CASSNSGTTEKLFF. Together with reference TRBV7-2 and TRBJ1-4, the CDR3 gives the full variable domain: GAGVSQSPSNKVTEKGKDVELRCDPISGHTALYWYRQSLGQGLEFLIYFQGNSAPDKSGLPSDRFSAERTGGSVSTLTIQRTQQEDSAVYLCASSNSGTTEKLFFGSGTQLSVL.

The chain recombines TRBV5-4 with TRBJ2-2; perhaps TRBD2 as D (6 bases). Germline CDR1 SGHNT, CDR2 YYREEE (reference sequence). The V gene lost 0 bases and the J gene lost 4 bases, with 10 bases spanning the gap. This CDR3 is 15 amino acids long. The CDR3 coding sequence is TGTGCCAGCAGCTTGGGGTGGGGAGGCACCGGGGAGCTGTTTTTT. This translates into CASSLGWGGTGELFF.

The chain is built from TRBV7-9 and TRBJ2-5; 7 positions agree with TRBD1. J gave up 1 base and V 1 base, and 3 bases lay outside the gene matches. CDR1 and CDR2 from the germline V gene are SEHNR and FQNEAQ (reference sequence). This CDR3 is built from 15 residues. The CDR3 region is CASSLGGTAQETQYF. The CDR3 DNA follows: TGTGCCAGCAGCTTAGGTGGGACAGCCCAAGAGACCCAGTACTTC.

About this clone: This sample includes further DNA sequences coding for the same CDR3. The chain uses TRBV27 and TRBJ2-1; the match to TRBD2 covers 8 bases. The CDR3 runs 14 residues. The junction had 7 bases not matched to a gene; V was cut back by 8 bases and J by 4 bases. Germline values: CDR1 MNHEY, CDR2 SMNVEV (reference sequence). Written as DNA, the CDR3 is TGTGCCAGCCGGCTAGCGGGTACATACAATGAGCAGTTCTTC. Its translation: CASRLAGTYNEQFF.